These 27 T cell receptor beta chains came from one sample sequenced in a study of beta chain features in type 1 diabetes. Every bit of the isolated RNA underwent reverse transcription, so sequencing read expressed TCRB transcripts. Only in-frame clones appear in the TCRdb table, and some are missing; sequencing was by immunoSEQ multiplex PCR. The sample carries a few hundred thousand clones, over 10% recorded once. Points from the study as a whole: Shorter TCRB CDR3s, moderately but significantly so, were found in Type 1 diabetes patients in all four CD4+ subsets.

Antigen specificity for these receptors is unknown. What was sequenced was naive CD4+ T cells from blood. The source is a woman aged 18-30 years with type 1 diabetes.

V is TRBV7-9 and J is TRBJ2-7; 7 bases align to TRBD2. The V segment lost 1 base and the J segment 3 bases; nucleotides outside the gene matches: 3. This CDR3 region has 14 residues. Germline lookup yields CDR1 SEHNR and CDR2 FQNEAQ (reference sequence). The CDR3 sequence: CASSLEGGHYEQYF. The CDR3 DNA sequence: TGTGCCAGCAGCTTAGAGGGAGGGCACTACGAGCAGTACTTC.

The chain recombines TRBV27 with TRBJ2-1; 7 nucleotides agree with TRBD2. CDR1 and CDR2 (germline): MNHEY, SMNVEV (reference sequence). The CDR3 runs 13 residues. Germline trimming cut 11 bases from V and 7 bases from J; bases unmatched to any gene: 11. The CDR3 DNA is TGTGCCTCCACCAGCTGGGAGGGGAATGAGCAGTTCTTC. As protein: CASTSWEGNEQFF.

The chain joins TRBV5-1 to TRBJ2-2; 9 positions agree with TRBD1. Trimming took 0 bases from V and 4 from J; bases not matched to a gene: 4. Germline CDR1 is SGHRS and CDR2 is YFSETQ. This CDR3 has 16 residues. This chain's CDR3 is CASSLAGQGTTGELFF. CDR3 DNA sequence: TGCGCCAGCAGCTTGGCTGGACAGGGGACCACCGGGGAGCTGTTTTTT.

A remark on this clone: The sample holds other DNA sequences that translate to the same CDR3. The chain recombines TRBV28 with TRBJ1-2; 8 bases are a match to TRBD1. The CDR3 has 14 residues. V trimming: 5 bases; J trimming: 2 bases; junction bases outside the gene matches: 4. The germline gives CDR1 MDHEN, CDR2 SYDVKM. In nucleotides, the CDR3 is TGTGCCAGCAGTCGTCCAGGGGGCAACTATGGCTACACCTTC. Its translation is CASSRPGGNYGYTF.

This chain links TRBV2 with TRBJ1-1; D might be TRBD1 (5 bases). Between the trimmed V and J ends, which lost 2 bases and 5 bases, there was a span of 9 bases. The CDR3 runs to 13 residues. The germline gives CDR1 SNHLY, CDR2 FYNNEI. CDR3 DNA: TGTGCCAGCAGTGAACTCAGACAGACTGAAGCTTTCTTT. It translates to CASSELRQTEAFF.

The V call is TRBV15, the J call TRBJ2-5; D unclear. CDR1 and CDR2 (germline): LNHNV, YYDKDF (reference sequence). The ends were cut back, 0 bases at V and 5 bases at J, with 10 bases in the middle. The CDR3 has 14 amino acids. In nucleotides, the CDR3 is TGTGCCACCAGCAGAGACCTCTATATGGAGACCCAGTACTTC. Translated, it gives CATSRDLYMETQYF.

This clone turned up a few times. The chain carries TRBV6-1 and TRBJ2-3, with a weak D call TRBD2 (5 bases). Germline lookup yields CDR1 MNHNS and CDR2 SASEGT. There are 13 residues in the CDR3. V was trimmed by 3 bases and J by 8 bases, leaving 12 bases between them. This chain's CDR3 is CASSEEVPGTQYF. The DNA of the CDR3 is TGTGCCAGCAGTGAGGAGGTTCCCGGTACGCAGTATTTT.

This clone was recorded a few times. The rearrangement joins TRBV6-5 to TRBJ1-1, with TRBD1 matching 9 bases. CDR1 MNHEY and CDR2 SVGAGI come from the germline V gene. There are 15 residues in the CDR3. V was pared by 2 bases and J by 1 base, with 2 bases of the junction left unmatched. CDR3 region: CASSYGTGWNTEAFF. CDR3 DNA sequence: TGTGCCAGCAGTTACGGGACAGGGTGGAACACTGAAGCTTTCTTT.

V usage is TRBV9 and J usage is TRBJ1-1; weak D call: TRBD1 (5 bases). This CDR3 has 15 residues. Germline V CDR1 and CDR2: SGDLS, YYNGEE. Trimming shortened V by 0 bases and J by 5 bases, and 14 bases separated the two germline ends. The CDR3 region is CASSVGGTFGTEAFF. CDR3 nucleotides: TGTGCCAGCAGCGTAGGTGGGACTTTCGGGACTGAAGCTTTCTTT.

The chain joins TRBV28 to TRBJ1-4; the match to TRBD1 covers 7 bases. This CDR3 comprises 15 residues. Germline V gene data show CDR1 as MDHEN and CDR2 as SYDVKM. Trimming removed 2 bases from V and 7 bases from J; junction bases left unmatched: 7. The CDR3 region is CASSLITGVGEKLFF. CDR3 coding DNA: TGTGCCAGCAGTTTAATCACAGGGGTGGGTGAAAAACTGTTTTTT.

This clone was counted between two and nine times. The rearrangement uses TRBV30 and TRBJ1-5, with TRBD1 matching 12 bases. With 5 bases clipped from V and 7 bases from J, the junction kept 9 bases outside the gene matches. CDR3 size: 15 residues. Germline CDR1 GTSNPN, CDR2 SVGIG (reference sequence). Written as DNA, the CDR3 is TGTGCCTGGGCTACCGGGACAGGGGGCGGGCAGCCCCAGCATTTT. Amino acid sequence: CAWATGTGGGQPQHF.

The J gene is TRBJ2-1, the V gene TRBV7-8; 12 bases map to TRBD2. Germline V CDR1 and CDR2: SGHVS, FQNEAQ. The CDR3 runs to 16 residues. V lost 4 bases and J lost 4; bases outside the gene matches: 5. The CDR3 region has the DNA TGTGCCAGCAGCTCCCGGACTAGCGGGGATTACAATGAGCAGTTCTTC. As protein: CASSSRTSGDYNEQFF.

The chain joins TRBV2 to TRBJ1-1; maybe TRBD1 (5 bases). Germline-derived CDR1 and CDR2 are SNHLY and FYNNEI. V dropped 6 bases and J dropped 7 bases, with 18 bases sitting between them. The CDR3 is 14 residues long. The CDR3 nucleotides are TGTGCCAGCAGCGAAAGGAGGTCGGGACTTGAAGCTTTCTTT. Its translation is CASSERRSGLEAFF.

With respect to this clone: Other DNA variants within this sample encode the same CDR3. This chain connects TRBV6-5 to TRBJ1-1, with D possibly TRBD1 on 5 matching bases. The CDR3 contains 13 residues. Germline CDR1 reads MNHEY; CDR2 reads SVGAGI. Deletions cut 6 bases from V and 1 base from J, with 9 bases between. The CDR3 reads CASRSTGNTEAFF. The CDR3 DNA reads as TGTGCCAGCAGGAGTACAGGGAACACTGAAGCTTTCTTT.

This chain links TRBV15 with TRBJ1-1; D not certain. CDR3 size: 16 residues. The V end was cut by 1 base, the J end by 6 bases, with 18 bases between. CDR1 is LNHNV and CDR2 is YYDKDF in the germline V gene (reference sequence). Here the CDR3 DNA reads TGTGCCACCAGCAGAGGATCGGTCTTAGGGAGGGCTGAAGCTTTCTTT. Its translation is CATSRGSVLGRAEAFF. Supplemented by reference TRBV15 and TRBJ1-1, the full variable domain reads DAMVIQNPRYQVTQFGKPVTLSCSQTLNHNVMYWYQQKSSQAPKLLFHYYDKDFNNEADTPDNFQSRRPNTSFCFLDIRSPGLGDTAMYLCATSRGSVLGRAEAFFGQGTRLTVV.

The chain couples TRBV18 to TRBJ2-1; D possibly corresponds to TRBD1 (6 bases). This CDR3 has 15 amino acids. Trimming left V 3 bases short and J 0 bases short, with 9 bases between. The germline V gene encodes CDR1 KGHSH and CDR2 LQKENI. The CDR3 reads CASSPDRSSYNEQFF. The CDR3 DNA follows: TGTGCCAGCTCACCGGACAGAAGCTCCTACAATGAGCAGTTCTTC.

The gene calls are TRBV29-1 and TRBJ2-7; 9 bases map to TRBD1. CDR3 length equals 15 residues. Per the germline V gene, CDR1 is SQVTM and CDR2 is ANQGSEA. With V trimmed by 4 bases and J by 7 bases, 14 bases remained unmatched. The DNA for the CDR3 is TGCAGCGTTGGATTAGGGGGACAGGGCAGGATGGAGCAGTACTTC. Amino acids: CSVGLGGQGRMEQYF.

This clone was found a few times. The chain carries TRBV6-1 and TRBJ2-3, with TRBD2 identical over 9 bases. V shed 9 bases and J 14 bases; nucleotides not matched to a gene: 9. Per the germline V gene, CDR1 is MNHNS and CDR2 is SASEGT. The CDR3 covers 11 residues. CDR3 sequence (DNA): TGTGCCAGACTAGCGGGTGTTTTAGGGTATTTT. As protein: CARLAGVLGYF.

This clone was seen a handful of times. V usage is TRBV5-1 and J usage is TRBJ1-5; 7 bases agree with TRBD1. Germline V lookup: CDR1 SGHRS, CDR2 YFSETQ. This CDR3 comprises 14 residues. After removal of 4 bases from V and 7 bases from J, the junction contained 8 bases not matched to a gene. This CDR3 is CASSTGTGAQPQHF. CDR3 DNA: TGCGCCAGCAGCACTGGCACAGGGGCCCAGCCCCAGCATTTT.

The rearrangement links TRBV6-5 to TRBJ2-2; D is uncertain. The CDR3 is 13 amino acids. The germline gives CDR1 MNHEY, CDR2 SVGAGI. V lost 7 bases to trimming and J lost 3 bases, with 9 bases between them. For the CDR3, the DNA is TGTGCCAGCACCCTATCCCACACCGGGGAGCTGTTTTTT. Protein product: CASTLSHTGELFF.

The gene calls are TRBV21-1 and TRBJ2-7; no check of the table's D call, TRBD2, against the DNA was made. TRBV21-1 counts as a pseudogene. The CDR3 runs 11 residues. The CDR3 DNA sequence: TGTGCCAGCAAAAGAGACTACGAGCAGTACTTC. Translation: CASKRDYEQYF.

V and J are TRBV5-1 and TRBJ1-5, with TRBD1 identical over 8 bases. The junction had 5 bases not matched to a gene; V was cut back by 7 bases and J by 5 bases. Germline CDR1 is SGHRS and CDR2 is YFSETQ. CDR3 size: 13 residues. The CDR3 DNA is TGCGCCAGCCCGACAGGGGAGGATCAGCCCCAGCATTTT. This translates into CASPTGEDQPQHF.

The sample holds a few counts of this clone. V and J are TRBV13 and TRBJ2-5; 7 bases fit TRBD2. The CDR3 totals 13 residues. V dropped 3 bases and J dropped 3; count of bases not matched to a gene: 1. Germline V CDR1 and CDR2: PRHDT, FYEKMQ (reference sequence). CDR3: CASSLGTKETQYF. The CDR3 DNA is TGTGCCAGCAGCTTGGGGACTAAAGAGACCCAGTACTTC.

This clone was observed a handful of times. This rearrangement joins TRBV10-3 to TRBJ2-7; D not certain. Deletions cut 10 bases from V and 7 bases from J, with 17 bases between. The germline V gene encodes CDR1 ENHRY and CDR2 SYGVKD. The CDR3 consists of 12 residues. CDR3 bases: TGTGCCACCGCCGTCCGTCTAGAGGAGCAGTACTTC. Translating it yields CATAVRLEEQYF.

The V call is TRBV10-3, the J call TRBJ1-2, with D possibly matching TRBD1 (5 bases). Germline V gives CDR1 ENHRY, CDR2 SYGVKD. Trimming removed 0 bases at V and 3 bases at J, with 14 bases between. The CDR3 sequence is 16 residues long. Written as DNA, the CDR3 is TGTGCCATCAGTGAGTCGTTTGACAGCAACTACTATGGCTACACCTTC. This codes for CAISESFDSNYYGYTF.

The rearrangement links TRBV6-5 to TRBJ1-1; 8 positions agree with TRBD1. With 3 bases clipped from V and 12 bases from J, the junction kept 9 bases outside the gene matches. The CDR3 totals 13 residues. The germline V gene encodes CDR1 MNHEY and CDR2 SVGAGI. The CDR3 sequence: CASSYGGQGRTFF. The CDR3 DNA sequence: TGTGCCAGCAGTTATGGTGGACAGGGTAGAACTTTCTTT.

The CDR3 DNA sequence: TGTGCCAGCAGCCCCGACCGGACAGAAAATCAGCCCCAGCATTTT. This encodes CASSPDRTENQPQHF. This chain links TRBV7-2 with TRBJ1-5, with TRBD1 as a possible D gene (6 bases). The CDR3 has 15 amino acids. Germline V gene data show CDR1 as SGHTA and CDR2 as FQGNSA. Trimming pared 5 bases from V and 4 bases from J, leaving 15 bases between.